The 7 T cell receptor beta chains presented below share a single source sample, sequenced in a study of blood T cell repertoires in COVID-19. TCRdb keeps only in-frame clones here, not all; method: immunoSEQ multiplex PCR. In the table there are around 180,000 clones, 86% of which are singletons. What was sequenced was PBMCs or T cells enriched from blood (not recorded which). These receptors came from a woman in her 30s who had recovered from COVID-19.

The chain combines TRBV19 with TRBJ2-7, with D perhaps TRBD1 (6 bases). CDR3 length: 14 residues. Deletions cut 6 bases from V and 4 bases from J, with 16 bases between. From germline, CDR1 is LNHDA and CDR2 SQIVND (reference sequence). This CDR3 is CASRGDRFGYEQYF. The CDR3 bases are TGTGCCAGTAGGGGAGACAGGTTTGGTTACGAGCAGTACTTC. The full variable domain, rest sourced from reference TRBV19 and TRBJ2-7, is DGGITQSPKYLFRKEGQNVTLSCEQNLNHDAMYWYRQDPGQGLRLIYYSQIVNDFQKGDIAEGYSVSREKKESFPLTVTSAQKNPTAFYLCASRGDRFGYEQYFGPGTRLTVT.

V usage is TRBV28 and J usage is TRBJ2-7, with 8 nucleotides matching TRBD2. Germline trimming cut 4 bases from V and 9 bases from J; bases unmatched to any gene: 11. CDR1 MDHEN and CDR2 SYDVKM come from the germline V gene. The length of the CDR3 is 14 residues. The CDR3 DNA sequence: TGTGCCAGCAGTTCTGGACTAGCCCGTACGGCGCAGTACTTC. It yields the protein CASSSGLARTAQYF.

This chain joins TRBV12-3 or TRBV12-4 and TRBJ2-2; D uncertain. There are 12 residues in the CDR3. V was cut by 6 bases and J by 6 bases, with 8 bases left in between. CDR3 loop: CASSPPPGELFF. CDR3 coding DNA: TGTGCCAGCAGCCCTCCCCCCGGGGAGCTGTTTTTT.

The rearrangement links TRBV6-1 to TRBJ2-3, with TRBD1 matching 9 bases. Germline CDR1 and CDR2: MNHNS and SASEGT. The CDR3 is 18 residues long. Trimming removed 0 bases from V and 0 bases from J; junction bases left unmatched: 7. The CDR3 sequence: CASSEARDRVMSTDTQYF. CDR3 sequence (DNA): TGTGCCAGCAGTGAAGCCCGGGACAGGGTGATGAGCACAGATACGCAGTATTTT.

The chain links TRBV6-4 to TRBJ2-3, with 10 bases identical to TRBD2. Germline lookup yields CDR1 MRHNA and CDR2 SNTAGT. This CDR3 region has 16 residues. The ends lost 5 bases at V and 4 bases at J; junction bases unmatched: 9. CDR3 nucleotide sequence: TGTGCCAGCAGTTCAGCGGGAGGGATGATCGCAGATACGCAGTATTTT. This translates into CASSSAGGMIADTQYF.

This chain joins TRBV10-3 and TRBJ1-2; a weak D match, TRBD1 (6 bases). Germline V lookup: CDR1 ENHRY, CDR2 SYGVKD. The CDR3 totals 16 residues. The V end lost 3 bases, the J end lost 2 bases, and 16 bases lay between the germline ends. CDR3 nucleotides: TGTGCCATCAGTGACCAACCACAGGGAATCAACTATGGCTACACCTTC. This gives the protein CAISDQPQGINYGYTF.

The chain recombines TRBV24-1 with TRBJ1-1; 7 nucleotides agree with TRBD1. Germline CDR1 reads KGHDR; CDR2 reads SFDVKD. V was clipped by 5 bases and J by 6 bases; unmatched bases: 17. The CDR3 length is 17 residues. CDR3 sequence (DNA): TGTGCCACCAGTGGCGCAGGGGGTGGGGTCAGTCCCGCTGAAGCTTTCTTT. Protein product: CATSGAGGGVSPAEAFF.